One sample yielded the 32 T cell receptor beta chains listed below, sequenced in a study of blood T cell repertoires in COVID-19 (dated by TCRdb to between 2020 and 2021). Library generation was performed with the immunoSEQ multiplex PCR assay. TCRdb mirrors the immuneACCESS table, restricted to in-frame sequences. Some clones are absent from its copies; in checked studies, under half trace to an unresolved V gene, and the reason for the others is unknown. Within this sample are 170,000 or so clones, with roughly 84% of them counted one time only. The ten largest account for 12% to 15% of the sample. Specimen: peripheral blood. The receptors were gathered from a man younger than 35 with active or convalescent COVID-19.

The chain combines TRBV19 with TRBJ1-2; D is undetermined. V lost 6 bases and J lost 4, with 12 bases in between. This CDR3 comprises 13 residues. Germline V gene sequence: CDR1 LNHDA, CDR2 SQIVND (reference sequence). In DNA, the CDR3 is TGTGCCAGTAGGGTGGCAGGTAGCTATGGCTACACCTTC. Residues: CASRVAGSYGYTF.

The V call is TRBV18, the J call TRBJ2-5; a weak D match, TRBD1 (7 bases). V was trimmed by 3 bases and J by 2 bases, leaving 13 bases between them. The CDR3 runs to 15 residues. The germline V gene has CDR1 KGHSH and CDR2 LQKENI. CDR3 coding DNA: TGTGCCAGCTCACCGCAGGGGGGCATGCAAGAGACCCAGTACTTC. Amino acid sequence: CASSPQGGMQETQYF.

The V and J genes are TRBV5-1 and TRBJ2-1, with TRBD2 identical over 8 bases. V trimming: 0 bases; J trimming: 5 bases; junction bases outside the gene matches: 7. The germline CDR1 and CDR2 sequences are SGHRS and YFSETQ. The CDR3 extends over 16 amino acids. Here the CDR3 DNA reads TGCGCCAGCAGCTTGGTGGGAGCGGGGGACGACAATGAGCAGTTCTTC. This encodes CASSLVGAGDDNEQFF.

As concerns this clone: This sample also contains other DNA sequences that code for the same CDR3. The CDR3 bases are TGCAGTGCTAGAGCCGGTTACGAGCAGTACTTC. This gives the protein CSARAGYEQYF. This chain connects TRBV20-1 to TRBJ2-7; D is uncertain. Trimming took off 1 base at V and 4 bases at J, with 5 bases between the two ends. CDR1 and CDR2 (germline): DFQATT, SNEGSKA (reference sequence). The CDR3 loop spans 11 amino acids.

The chain combines TRBV18 with TRBJ1-2, with TRBD1 identical over 8 bases. This CDR3 contains 17 residues. Trimming removed 3 bases from V and 4 bases from J; junction bases left unmatched: 13. CDR1 is KGHSH and CDR2 is LQKENI in the germline V gene. The CDR3 DNA is TGTGCCAGCTCACCTTATGGTGCCGGGACAGGCCCCTATGGCTACACCTTC. This sequence encodes CASSPYGAGTGPYGYTF. The complete variable domain, with remaining parts taken from reference TRBV18 and TRBJ1-2, reads NAGVMQNPRHLVRRRGQEARLRCSPMKGHSHVYWYRQLPEEGLKFMVYLQKENIIDESGMPKERFSAEFPKEGPSILRIQQVVRGDSAAYFCASSPYGAGTGPYGYTFGSGTRLTVV.

The V gene is TRBV9, the J gene TRBJ1-2; 8 bases agree with TRBD1. Germline trimming cut 5 bases from V and 4 bases from J; bases unmatched to any gene: 10. Looked up from germline, CDR1 is SGDLS and CDR2 is YYNGEE. The CDR3 loop spans 15 amino acids. The CDR3 here is CASSLASGGAYGYTF. CDR3 sequence (DNA): TGTGCCAGCAGTCTAGCCTCAGGGGGCGCCTATGGCTACACCTTC.

CDR3 nucleotides: TGTGCCAGAAGCTCGGGACAGGGTGGGACTGAAGCTTTCTTT. It is translated as CARSSGQGGTEAFF. The chain links TRBV5-3 to TRBJ1-1; 9 bases fit TRBD1. TRBV5-3 is placed among ORFs of uncertain function. The CDR3 has 14 residues. The ends lost 3 bases at V and 5 bases at J; junction bases unmatched: 5.

This clone appeared a few times. V and J are TRBV19 and TRBJ2-7; 9 bases map to TRBD2. This CDR3 comprises 16 residues. V trimming: 5 bases; J trimming: 3 bases; junction bases outside the gene matches: 11. Germline V lookup: CDR1 LNHDA, CDR2 SQIVND (reference sequence). CDR3 sequence reads: CASSLRVSGGVYEQYF. CDR3 DNA: TGTGCCAGTAGTCTCCGTGTTAGCGGGGGTGTCTACGAGCAGTACTTC.

This sequence joins TRBV30 and TRBJ2-7, with TRBD2 matching over 7 bases. CDR1 is GTSNPN, CDR2 SVGIG, per germline (reference sequence). The CDR3 covers 12 residues. Trimming removed 2 bases from V and 6 bases from J; junction bases left unmatched: 4. CDR3 nucleotides: TGTGCCTGGAGTTTGGGGGGGGGCGAGCAGTACTTC. As protein: CAWSLGGGEQYF. Filled out from reference TRBV30 and TRBJ2-7, the complete variable domain reads SQTIHQWPATLVQPVGSPLSLECTVEGTSNPNLYWYRQAAGRGLQLLFYSVGIGQISSEVPQNLSASRPQDRQFILSSKKLLLSDSGFYLCAWSLGGGEQYFGPGTRLTVT.

This clone was detected only a few times. This chain uses TRBV27 with TRBJ2-7, with D possibly being TRBD1 (6 bases). Germline V gene data show CDR1 as MNHEY and CDR2 as SMNVEV (reference sequence). V was cut by 2 bases and J by 5 bases, with 16 bases left in between. The CDR3 length is 15 residues. CDR3 in amino acids: CASSLRKGVGNEQYF. For the CDR3, the DNA is TGTGCCAGCAGTTTAAGAAAGGGGGTAGGGAACGAGCAGTACTTC.

The chain employs TRBV19 and TRBJ1-5; 7 positions agree with TRBD1. Losses at the gene ends were 5 bases for V and 1 base for J; bases not matched to a gene: 2. Germline CDR1 is LNHDA and CDR2 is SQIVND (reference sequence). CDR3 length equals 14 residues. The CDR3 DNA reads TGTGCCAGTAGTGTGGACAGGAGCAATCAGCCCCAGCATTTT. This translates into CASSVDRSNQPQHF. The full variable domain, with the rest looked up from reference TRBV19 and TRBJ1-5, is DGGITQSPKYLFRKEGQNVTLSCEQNLNHDAMYWYRQDPGQGLRLIYYSQIVNDFQKGDIAEGYSVSREKKESFPLTVTSAQKNPTAFYLCASSVDRSNQPQHFGDGTRLSIL.

The chain couples TRBV19 to TRBJ1-1, with D unclear. The germline V and J ends were trimmed by 6 bases and 1 base, with 9 bases remaining between them. Looked up from germline, CDR1 is LNHDA and CDR2 is SQIVND (reference sequence). CDR3 length: 13 residues. The CDR3 DNA follows: TGTGCCAGTAGGAAGGTAGCGAACACTGAAGCTTTCTTT. Translated, it gives CASRKVANTEAFF.

This clone turned up a few times. The V gene is TRBV15, the J gene TRBJ1-1; perhaps TRBD1 as D (5 bases). V lost 5 bases and J lost 5, with 18 bases in between. This CDR3 spans 15 amino acids. Germline-derived CDR1 and CDR2 are LNHNV and YYDKDF (reference sequence). CDR3 DNA: TGTGCCACCAGCGGAACAGGAGTGGGGGGGACTGAAGCTTTCTTT. It encodes CATSGTGVGGTEAFF.

This chain connects TRBV7-9 to TRBJ1-1; TRBD1 aligns across 8 bases. CDR1 is SEHNR, CDR2 FQNEAQ, per germline (reference sequence). J was trimmed by 4 bases and V by 2 bases; bases with no gene match: 3. This CDR3 contains 14 residues. This CDR3 is CASSLQGASTEAFF. Here the CDR3 DNA reads TGTGCCAGCAGCTTACAGGGGGCGAGCACTGAAGCTTTCTTT. The variable domain in full, with the rest retrieved from reference TRBV7-9 and TRBJ1-1, is DTGVSQNPRHKITKRGQNVTFRCDPISEHNRLYWYRQTLGQGPEFLTYFQNEAQLEKSRLLSDRFSAERPKGSFSTLEIQRTEQGDSAMYLCASSLQGASTEAFFGQGTRLTVV.

This chain uses TRBV4-1 with TRBJ2-3, with TRBD2 matching 15 bases. Germline-derived CDR1 and CDR2 are MGHRA and YSYEKL. The CDR3 has 18 residues. V gave up 4 bases and J gave up 2 bases; unmatched junction bases: 7. In DNA form, the CDR3 reads TGCGCCAGCAGCCGAGACCGGACTAGCGGGGGGGTCACAGATACGCAGTATTTT. Amino acid sequence: CASSRDRTSGGVTDTQYF.

Many counts were recorded for this clone. The chain recombines TRBV7-2 with TRBJ1-2; the match to TRBD1 covers 7 bases. With V trimmed by 7 bases and J by 4 bases, 9 bases remained unmatched. Germline V gene data show CDR1 as SGHTA and CDR2 as FQGNSA. The CDR3 is 14 amino acids. CDR3 in DNA: TGTGCCAGCACAGAAGCCAGGGGGACCTATGGCTACACCTTC. It codes for CASTEARGTYGYTF.

The chain has TRBV29-1 and TRBJ2-7, with 9 bases identical to TRBD2. The V segment lost 2 bases and the J segment 6 bases; nucleotides outside the gene matches: 8. This CDR3 region has 14 residues. Germline CDR1 is SQVTM and CDR2 is ANQGSEA. CDR3 amino acids: CSVESSGVRGEQYF. Written as DNA, the CDR3 is TGCAGCGTTGAATCTAGCGGGGTTCGTGGCGAGCAGTACTTC.

This clone appeared a single time. The rearrangement links TRBV6-5 to TRBJ2-7; 9 positions agree with TRBD1. Trimming took 7 bases from V and 5 from J; bases not matched to a gene: 12. Germline-derived CDR1 and CDR2 are MNHEY and SVGAGI. The CDR3 runs to 15 residues. For the CDR3, the DNA is TGTGCCAGCATAATTTCCGGGACAGGGCCCAACGAGCAGTACTTC. Residues: CASIISGTGPNEQYF.

V is TRBV7-9 and J is TRBJ2-2; 9 nucleotides match TRBD2. Unmatched junction bases numbered 6, after V lost 6 bases and J lost 1 base. The germline gives CDR1 SEHNR, CDR2 FQNEAQ (reference sequence). The CDR3 runs 16 residues. Written as DNA, the CDR3 is TGTGCCAGCAGTCCCGGGACTAGCTTGAACACCGGGGAGCTGTTTTTT. Translated, it gives CASSPGTSLNTGELFF.

The chain has TRBV28 and TRBJ1-4, with 7 bases lining up with TRBD1. The CDR3 is made up of 16 amino acids. Germline V gene sequence: CDR1 MDHEN, CDR2 SYDVKM. The ends lost 5 bases at V and 8 bases at J; junction bases unmatched: 14. For the CDR3, the DNA is TGTGCCAGCAGTACAGGGGTCTTCGGACTGAGGGAAAAACTGTTTTTT. It yields the protein CASSTGVFGLREKLFF.

V is TRBV15 and J is TRBJ1-2; TRBD1 agrees at 7 bases. The CDR3 has 16 residues. Germline V CDR1 and CDR2: LNHNV, YYDKDF (reference sequence). J gave up 0 bases and V 4 bases, and 8 bases lay outside the gene matches. For the CDR3, the DNA is TGTGCCACCAGCAAAGGGGACAGCCTTACTAACTATGGCTACACCTTC. It yields the protein CATSKGDSLTNYGYTF. Supplemented by reference TRBV15 and TRBJ1-2, the full variable domain reads DAMVIQNPRYQVTQFGKPVTLSCSQTLNHNVMYWYQQKSSQAPKLLFHYYDKDFNNEADTPDNFQSRRPNTSFCFLDIRSPGLGDTAMYLCATSKGDSLTNYGYTFGSGTRLTVV.

V and J are TRBV19 and TRBJ2-7; D possibly corresponds to TRBD1 (6 bases). Trimming shortened V by 4 bases and J by 3 bases, and 13 bases separated the two germline ends. The V gene's germline CDR1 is LNHDA and CDR2 SQIVND (reference sequence). The CDR3 is 14 residues long. CDR3 loop: CASSTPGHHYEQYF. The DNA for the CDR3 is TGTGCCAGTAGTACTCCGGGACATCACTACGAGCAGTACTTC.

This clone was detected only a few times. V gene TRBV11-3 combines with J gene TRBJ2-3; the match to TRBD2 covers 8 bases. Germline V gives CDR1 SGHNT, CDR2 YENEEA. The CDR3 contains 18 residues. The trim removed 1 base at V and 0 bases at J, leaving 9 bases unmatched. This CDR3 is CASSLGVGTSGSTDTQYF. Here the CDR3 DNA reads TGTGCCAGCAGCTTAGGGGTTGGCACTAGCGGTAGCACAGATACGCAGTATTTT.

This chain joins TRBV6-6 and TRBJ1-2, with TRBD1 matching over 9 bases. The CDR3 runs 14 residues. Germline trimming cut 5 bases from V and 8 bases from J; bases unmatched to any gene: 9. Germline V gene data show CDR1 as MNHNY and CDR2 as SVGAGI (reference sequence). CDR3 sequence (DNA): TGTGCCAGCAGTGTACCGGGACAGGGAGACGGCTACACCTTC. It yields the protein CASSVPGQGDGYTF.

The rearrangement uses TRBV4-3 and TRBJ1-2; maybe TRBD1 (6 bases). This CDR3 region has 17 residues. CDR1 and CDR2 from the germline V gene are LGHNA and YSLEER. The germline V and J ends were trimmed by 1 base and 6 bases, with 21 bases remaining between them. CDR3 nucleotides: TGCGCCAGCAGCCAAGCGGCGGTGCGAGGGGACACGGATGGCTACACCTTC. The encoded protein is CASSQAAVRGDTDGYTF.

The chain employs TRBV27 and TRBJ1-4; D might be TRBD1 (6 bases). CDR3 length: 15 residues. V lost 6 bases and J lost 5, with 16 bases in between. Germline V gene lookup returns CDR1 MNHEY and CDR2 SMNVEV (reference sequence). The CDR3 protein is CASSLTGHINEKLFF. As DNA, the CDR3 is TGTGCCAGCAGCCTTACGGGACACATCAATGAAAAACTGTTTTTT.

The J gene is TRBJ2-7, the V gene TRBV24-1, with D possibly being TRBD2 (6 bases). Germline CDR1 KGHDR, CDR2 SFDVKD. Trimming stripped 8 bases from V and 6 bases from J, with 22 bases between. The CDR3 length is 15 residues. CDR3 protein: CATTTSNSLLFEQYF. CDR3 coding DNA: TGTGCCACCACGACTAGTAATTCCCTACTGTTCGAGCAGTACTTC.

The chain employs TRBV7-8 and TRBJ1-3; unclear D gene. Trimming pared 5 bases from V and 0 bases from J, leaving 11 bases between. The CDR3 has 15 residues. CDR1 and CDR2 (germline): SGHVS, FQNEAQ. The CDR3 spells CASSSERVSGNTIYF. CDR3 nucleotides: TGTGCCAGCAGCAGCGAACGGGTCTCTGGAAACACCATATATTTT.

CDR3 sequence reads: CASSIIGTGNSPLHF. The DNA of the CDR3 is TGCGCCAGCAGCATAATTGGGACAGGGAATTCACCCCTCCACTTT. This chain uses TRBV4-1 with TRBJ1-6; 9 bases map to TRBD1. The CDR3 consists of 15 residues. J was trimmed by 7 bases and V by 5 bases; bases with no gene match: 6. Germline CDR1 is MGHRA and CDR2 is YSYEKL.

DNA for the CDR3: TGTGCCAGCAGCCCCCACTGGACAGATACGCAGTATTTT. The encoded protein is CASSPHWTDTQYF. The chain couples TRBV7-2 to TRBJ2-3; no clear D gene. The CDR3 has 13 residues. Trimming took off 5 bases at V and 3 bases at J, with 9 bases between the two ends. From germline, CDR1 is SGHTA and CDR2 FQGNSA.

The chain links TRBV19 to TRBJ2-4, with D maybe TRBD2 (5 bases). Between the trimmed V and J ends, which lost 4 bases and 3 bases, there was a span of 13 bases. Per the germline V gene, CDR1 is LNHDA and CDR2 is SQIVND (reference sequence). The CDR3 is made up of 15 amino acids. The CDR3, as DNA: TGTGCCAGTAGTACAACATCGAGCGGCAAAAACATTCAGTACTTC. It encodes CASSTTSSGKNIQYF.

V is TRBV9 and J is TRBJ1-4; no definite D call. CDR3 length: 16 amino acids. Trimming took off 0 bases at V and 7 bases at J, with 16 bases between the two ends. Germline V gene lookup returns CDR1 SGDLS and CDR2 YYNGEE. CDR3 bases: TGTGCCAGCAGCGTAGGAACGGGAGGGTGGGGTGAAAAACTGTTTTTT. Amino acids: CASSVGTGGWGEKLFF.